The clone carrying this T cell receptor beta chain occurred a few times. The entry originates in a study of T cells in Graves' hyperthyroidism and ophthalmopathy. Using RNA transcripts as the source, TCR beta CDR3 regions were amplified. First-round RT-PCR of the TCR CDR3 relied on the HTBI primer set. TCRdb re-analysed the multiplex PCR reads in MiXCR, keeping a single row per CDR3 protein. The sample gives 350,000 to 400,000 distinct CDR3 sequences, 15% to 20% of which show up once; 40% is in the top ten. Per germline, CDR1 SGHVS and CDR2 FQNEAQ. Unmatched junction bases numbered 4, after V lost 4 bases and J lost 9 bases. This CDR3 is built from 14 residues. Subjects with ophthalmopathy showed a Clinical Activity Score no lower than 3, a NOSPECS grade no lower than 4, and a duration shorter than 3 months. The diagnostic basis comprised clinical symptoms, serum thyroxine and TRAb, thyroid ultrasound and orbital computed tomography. PBMCs were obtained from approximately 10 ml fresh peripheral blood.

Input material: blood. The receptor comes from a man younger than 35 with Graves' ophthalmopathy. This chain links TRBV7-8 with TRBJ1-6, with 9 bases lining up with TRBD1. The DNA of the CDR3 is TGTGCCAGCAGCTCCCGGGACAGGGCTTCACCCCTCCACTTT. Translating it yields CASSSRDRASPLHF.